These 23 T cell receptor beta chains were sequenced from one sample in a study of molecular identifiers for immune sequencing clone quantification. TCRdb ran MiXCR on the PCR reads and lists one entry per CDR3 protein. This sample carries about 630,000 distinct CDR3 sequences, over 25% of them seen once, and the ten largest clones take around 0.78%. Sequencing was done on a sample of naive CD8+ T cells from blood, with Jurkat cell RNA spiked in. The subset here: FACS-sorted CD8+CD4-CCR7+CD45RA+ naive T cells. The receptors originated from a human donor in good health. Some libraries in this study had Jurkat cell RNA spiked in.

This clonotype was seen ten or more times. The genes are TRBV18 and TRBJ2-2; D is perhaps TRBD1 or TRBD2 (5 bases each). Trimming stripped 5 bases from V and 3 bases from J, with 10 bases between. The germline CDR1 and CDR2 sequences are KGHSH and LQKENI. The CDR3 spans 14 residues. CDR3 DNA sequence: TGTGCCAGCTCAACGGGACCTGACACCGGGGAGCTGTTTTTT. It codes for CASSTGPDTGELFF.

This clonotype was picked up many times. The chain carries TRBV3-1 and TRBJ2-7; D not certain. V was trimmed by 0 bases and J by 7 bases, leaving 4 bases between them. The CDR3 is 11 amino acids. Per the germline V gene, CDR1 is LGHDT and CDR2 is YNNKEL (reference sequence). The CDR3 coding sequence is TGTGCCAGCAGCCAAGATAGGGAGCAGTACTTC. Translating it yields CASSQDREQYF.

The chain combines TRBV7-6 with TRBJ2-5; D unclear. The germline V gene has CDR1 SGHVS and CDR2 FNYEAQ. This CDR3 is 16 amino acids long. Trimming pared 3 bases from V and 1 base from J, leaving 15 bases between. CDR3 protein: CASSFASERLQETQYF. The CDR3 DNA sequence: TGTGCCAGCAGCTTTGCTTCTGAGCGACTCCAAGAGACCCAGTACTTC.

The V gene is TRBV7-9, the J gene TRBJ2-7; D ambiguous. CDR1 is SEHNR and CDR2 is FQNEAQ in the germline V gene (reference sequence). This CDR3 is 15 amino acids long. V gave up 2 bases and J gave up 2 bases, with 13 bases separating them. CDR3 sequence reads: CASSLSLPGTYEQYF. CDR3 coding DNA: TGTGCCAGCAGCTTATCTCTTCCCGGAACCTACGAGCAGTACTTC.

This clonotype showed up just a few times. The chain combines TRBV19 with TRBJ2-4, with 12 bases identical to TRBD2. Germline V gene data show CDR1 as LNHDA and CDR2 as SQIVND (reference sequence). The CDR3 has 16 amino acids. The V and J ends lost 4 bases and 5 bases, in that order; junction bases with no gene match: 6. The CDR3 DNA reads TGTGCCAGTAGTACCCCGACTAGCGGGAGACAAAACATTCAGTACTTC. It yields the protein CASSTPTSGRQNIQYF.

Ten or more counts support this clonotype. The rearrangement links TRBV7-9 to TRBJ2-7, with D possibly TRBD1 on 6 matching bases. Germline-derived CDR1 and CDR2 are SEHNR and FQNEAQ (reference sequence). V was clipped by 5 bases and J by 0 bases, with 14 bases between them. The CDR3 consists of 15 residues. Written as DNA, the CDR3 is TGTGCCAGCAGCAAGCGGACAGAGATCTCCTACGAGCAGTACTTC. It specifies CASSKRTEISYEQYF.

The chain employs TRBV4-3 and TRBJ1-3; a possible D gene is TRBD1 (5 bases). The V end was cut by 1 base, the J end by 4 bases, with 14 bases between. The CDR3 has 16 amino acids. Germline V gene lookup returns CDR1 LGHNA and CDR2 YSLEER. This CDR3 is CASSQGDRTGGNTIYF. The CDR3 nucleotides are TGCGCCAGCAGCCAAGGAGACAGAACGGGAGGAAACACCATATATTTT.

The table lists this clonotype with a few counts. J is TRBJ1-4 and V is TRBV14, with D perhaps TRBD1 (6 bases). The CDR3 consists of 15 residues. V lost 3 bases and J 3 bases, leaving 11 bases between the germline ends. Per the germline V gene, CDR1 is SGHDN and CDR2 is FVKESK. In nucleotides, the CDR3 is TGTGCCAGCAGCCAGACCGGGACACCTAATGAAAAACTGTTTTTT. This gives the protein CASSQTGTPNEKLFF. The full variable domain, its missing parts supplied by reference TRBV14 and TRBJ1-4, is EAGVTQFPSHSVIEKGQTVTLRCDPISGHDNLYWYRRVMGKEIKFLLHFVKESKQDESGMPNNRFLAERTGGTYSTLKVQPAELEDSGVYFCASSQTGTPNEKLFFGSGTQLSVL.

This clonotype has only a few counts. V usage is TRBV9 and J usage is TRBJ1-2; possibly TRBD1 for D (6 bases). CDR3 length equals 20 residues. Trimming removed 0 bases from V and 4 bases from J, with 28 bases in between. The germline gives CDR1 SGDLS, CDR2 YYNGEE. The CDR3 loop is CASSVVWGDTHLPPFYGYTF. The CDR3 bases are TGTGCCAGCAGCGTAGTTTGGGGGGACACCCATCTTCCCCCCTTCTATGGCTACACCTTC.

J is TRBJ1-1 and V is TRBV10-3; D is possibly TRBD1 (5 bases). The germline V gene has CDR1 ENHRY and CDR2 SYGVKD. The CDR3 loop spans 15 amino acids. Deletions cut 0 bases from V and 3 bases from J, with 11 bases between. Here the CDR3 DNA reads TGTGCCATCAGTGAGTCGAAGGGGATGCACACTGAAGCTTTCTTT. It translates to CAISESKGMHTEAFF.

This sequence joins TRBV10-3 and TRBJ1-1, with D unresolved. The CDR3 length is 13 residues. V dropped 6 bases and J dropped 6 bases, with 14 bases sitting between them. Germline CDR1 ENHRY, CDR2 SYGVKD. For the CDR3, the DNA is TGTGCCATCAGGGACTTCGATTCGGCTGAAGCTTTCTTT. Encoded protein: CAIRDFDSAEAFF.

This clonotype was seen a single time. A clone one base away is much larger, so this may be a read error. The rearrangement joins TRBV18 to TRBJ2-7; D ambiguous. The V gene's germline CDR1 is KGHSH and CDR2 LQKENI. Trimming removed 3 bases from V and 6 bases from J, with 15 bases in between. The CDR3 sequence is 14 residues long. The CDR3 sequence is CASSPEGRTCEQYF. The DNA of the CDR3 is TGTGCCAGCTCACCCGAAGGAAGAACCTGCGAGCAGTACTTC.

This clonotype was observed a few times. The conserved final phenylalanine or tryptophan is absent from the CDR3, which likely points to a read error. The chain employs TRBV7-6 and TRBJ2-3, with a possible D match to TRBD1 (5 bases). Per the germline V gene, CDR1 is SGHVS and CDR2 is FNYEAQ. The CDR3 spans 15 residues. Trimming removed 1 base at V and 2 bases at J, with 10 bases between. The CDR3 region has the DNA TGTGCCAGCAGCTTAGTGGACACGGACACAGATACGCAGTATGTT. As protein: CASSLVDTDTDTQYV.

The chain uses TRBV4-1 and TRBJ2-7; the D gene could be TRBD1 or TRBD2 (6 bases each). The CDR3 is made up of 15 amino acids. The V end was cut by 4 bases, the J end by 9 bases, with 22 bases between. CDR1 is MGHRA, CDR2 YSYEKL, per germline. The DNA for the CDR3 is TGCGCCAGCAGCCCCCCCGGGGGCCTTGGCTACACGCAGTACTTC. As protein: CASSPPGGLGYTQYF.

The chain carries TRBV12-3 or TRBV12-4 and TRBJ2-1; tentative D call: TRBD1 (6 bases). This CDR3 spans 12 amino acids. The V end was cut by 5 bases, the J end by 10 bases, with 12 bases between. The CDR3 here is CASSKTGREQFF. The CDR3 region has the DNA TGTGCCAGCAGTAAAACAGGGAGAGAGCAGTTCTTC.

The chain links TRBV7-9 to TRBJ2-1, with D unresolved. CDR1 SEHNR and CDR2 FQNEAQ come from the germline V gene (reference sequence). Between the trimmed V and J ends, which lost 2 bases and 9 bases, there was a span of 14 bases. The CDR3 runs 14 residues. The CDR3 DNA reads TGTGCCAGCAGCTTATCGGGTCTAGGATCTGAGCAGTTCTTC. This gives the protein CASSLSGLGSEQFF. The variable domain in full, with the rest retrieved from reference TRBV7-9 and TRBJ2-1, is DTGVSQNPRHKITKRGQNVTFRCDPISEHNRLYWYRQTLGQGPEFLTYFQNEAQLEKSRLLSDRFSAERPKGSFSTLEIQRTEQGDSAMYLCASSLSGLGSEQFFGPGTRLTVL.

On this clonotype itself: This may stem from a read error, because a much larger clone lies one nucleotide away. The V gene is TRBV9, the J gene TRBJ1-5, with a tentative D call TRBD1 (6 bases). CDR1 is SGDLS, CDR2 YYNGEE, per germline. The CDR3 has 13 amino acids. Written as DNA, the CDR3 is TGTGCCAGCGGCGTCGGACAGAATCAGCCCCAGCATTTT. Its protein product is CASGVGQNQPQHF.

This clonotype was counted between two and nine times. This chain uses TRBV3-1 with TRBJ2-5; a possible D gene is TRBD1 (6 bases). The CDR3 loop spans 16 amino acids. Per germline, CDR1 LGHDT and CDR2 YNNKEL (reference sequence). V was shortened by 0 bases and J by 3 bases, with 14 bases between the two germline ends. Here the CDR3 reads CASSQDRARGEETQYF. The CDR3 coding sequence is TGTGCCAGCAGCCAAGATCGGGCCAGGGGCGAAGAGACCCAGTACTTC.

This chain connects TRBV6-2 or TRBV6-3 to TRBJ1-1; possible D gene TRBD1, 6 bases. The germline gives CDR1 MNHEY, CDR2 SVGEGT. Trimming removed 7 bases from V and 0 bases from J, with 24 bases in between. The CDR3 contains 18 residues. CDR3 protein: CASKGGGLGDYLNTEAFF. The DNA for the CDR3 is TGTGCCAGCAAGGGGGGAGGGTTGGGCGATTATCTGAACACTGAAGCTTTCTTT.

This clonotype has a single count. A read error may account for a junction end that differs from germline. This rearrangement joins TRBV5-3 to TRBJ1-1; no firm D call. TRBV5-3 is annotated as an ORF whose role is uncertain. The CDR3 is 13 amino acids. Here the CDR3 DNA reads TGTGCCAGCAGCTTGGAGGCAGGCCCTGAAGCTTTCTTT. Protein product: CASSLEAGPEAFF.

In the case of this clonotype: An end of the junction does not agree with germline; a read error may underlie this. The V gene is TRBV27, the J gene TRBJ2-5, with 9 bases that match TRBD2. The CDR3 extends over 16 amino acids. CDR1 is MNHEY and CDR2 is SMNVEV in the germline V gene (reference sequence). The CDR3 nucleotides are TGTGCCAGCAGTAGTGGGACTAGCTTGAGGAGAGAGGCCCAGTACTTC. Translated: CASSSGTSLRREAQYF.

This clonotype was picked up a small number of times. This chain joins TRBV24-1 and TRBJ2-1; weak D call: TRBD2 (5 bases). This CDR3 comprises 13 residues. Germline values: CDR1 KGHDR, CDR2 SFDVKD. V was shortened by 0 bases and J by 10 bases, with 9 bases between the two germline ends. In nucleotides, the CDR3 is TGTGCCACCAGTGATTTGCAACGGGGAGAGCAGTTCTTC. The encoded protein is CATSDLQRGEQFF.

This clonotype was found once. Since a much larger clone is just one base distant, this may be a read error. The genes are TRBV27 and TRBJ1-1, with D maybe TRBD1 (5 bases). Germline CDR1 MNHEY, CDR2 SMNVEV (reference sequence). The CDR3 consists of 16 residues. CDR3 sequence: CASSLEGRGMNAEAFF. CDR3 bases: TGTGCCAGCAGTCTTGAGGGGCGGGGGATGAACGCTGAAGCTTTCTTT.